This TCR beta chain was sequenced in a study of T cell responses to AZD1222 COVID-19 vaccine. Points from the study as a whole: Among vaccine-associated CD4 TCRs, coverage spanned spike, with dominance at 160-218 and 743-854.

About this clone itself: Its cognate antigen is unknown.

Trimming shortened V by 2 bases and J by 6 bases, and 5 bases separated the two germline ends. The germline CDR1 and CDR2 sequences are MDHEN and SYDVKM. The CDR3 spans 12 residues. The assay was immunoSEQ multiplex PCR, and TCRdb's table has in-frame clones only and misses some. The data hold 100,000 to 150,000 clones, with roughly 88% observed a single time. This chain connects TRBV28 to TRBJ1-5; tentatively, D is TRBD1 (5 bases). The sequence derives from an adult in good health. The sample in question was peripheral blood, obtained on day 0 of MenACWY control vaccination. CDR3 amino acids: CASSLRGQPQHF. As DNA, the CDR3 is TGTGCCAGCAGTTTAAGGGGTCAGCCCCAGCATTTT.